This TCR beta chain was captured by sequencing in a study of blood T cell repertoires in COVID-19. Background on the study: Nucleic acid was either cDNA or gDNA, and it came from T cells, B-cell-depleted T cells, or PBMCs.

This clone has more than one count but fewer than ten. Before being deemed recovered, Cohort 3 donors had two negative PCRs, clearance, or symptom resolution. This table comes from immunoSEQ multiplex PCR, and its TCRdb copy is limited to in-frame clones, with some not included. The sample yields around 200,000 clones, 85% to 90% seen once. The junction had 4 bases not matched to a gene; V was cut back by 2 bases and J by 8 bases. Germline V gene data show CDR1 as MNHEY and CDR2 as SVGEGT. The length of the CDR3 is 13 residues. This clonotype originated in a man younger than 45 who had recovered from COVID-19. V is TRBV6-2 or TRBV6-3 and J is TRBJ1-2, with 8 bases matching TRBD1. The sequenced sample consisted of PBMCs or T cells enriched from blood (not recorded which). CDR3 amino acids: CASSYISGGGYTF. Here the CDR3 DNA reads TGTGCCAGCAGTTACATTTCAGGGGGCGGCTACACCTTC.